The clone carrying this T cell receptor beta chain was picked up a small number of times. The antigen is unknown. Some clones are missing from TCRdb's copy, which holds only in-frame ones; the method was immunoSEQ multiplex PCR. The sample consists of 85,000 to 120,000 clones, roughly 91% of them appearing once. The sample comes from a study of T cell responses to AZD1222 COVID-19 vaccine. General observations from the study: Reportedly, close to half of spike-specific TCRs are directed against unmutated variant regions. Distributed over spike, vaccine-associated CD4 TCRs predominated at 160-218 and 743-854.

The V end lost 0 bases, the J end lost 3 bases, and 7 bases lay between the germline ends. The CDR3 is 14 amino acids. Per the germline V gene, CDR1 is SGDLS and CDR2 is YYNGEE. The source material was peripheral blood, sampled 28 days after the second AZD1222 dose. This clonotype was obtained from an adult who received the AZD1222 COVID-19 vaccine. The rearrangement joins TRBV9 to TRBJ2-1; no clear D gene. The CDR3 DNA reads TGTGCCAGCAGCGTAGGGGGTCTCTACAATGAGCAGTTCTTC. It yields the protein CASSVGGLYNEQFF.